The sample holds a few counts of the clone carrying this T cell receptor beta chain. What it binds is not known. The sample comes from a study of blood T cells in healthy people across ages. Study-wide points: Diversity was higher, and naive CD4+ cells more numerous, in long-lived donors than in aged donors.

The CDR3 is 15 residues long. The V gene's germline CDR1 is SGHDN and CDR2 FVKESK. V lost 4 bases and J lost 5, with 17 bases in between. The use of a sample-barcoded 5' primer and a J-beta primer mix characterized a second PCR of roughly 7 to 11 cycles. In TCRdb, the 5' RACE reads were re-called with MiXCR into one record per CDR3 protein. This table has hundreds of thousands of distinct CDR3 sequences, approximately 59% appearing once. Each sample provided at least 6 micrograms of extracted total RNA. Sequencing was performed on blood. The receptor's source is a man aged 55 to 70 in good health. The chain links TRBV14 to TRBJ1-2; the D is unclear. The CDR3 DNA reads TGTGCCAGCAGCCCACAATCTTTGGGCACGTATGGCTACACCTTC. It codes for CASSPQSLGTYGYTF.